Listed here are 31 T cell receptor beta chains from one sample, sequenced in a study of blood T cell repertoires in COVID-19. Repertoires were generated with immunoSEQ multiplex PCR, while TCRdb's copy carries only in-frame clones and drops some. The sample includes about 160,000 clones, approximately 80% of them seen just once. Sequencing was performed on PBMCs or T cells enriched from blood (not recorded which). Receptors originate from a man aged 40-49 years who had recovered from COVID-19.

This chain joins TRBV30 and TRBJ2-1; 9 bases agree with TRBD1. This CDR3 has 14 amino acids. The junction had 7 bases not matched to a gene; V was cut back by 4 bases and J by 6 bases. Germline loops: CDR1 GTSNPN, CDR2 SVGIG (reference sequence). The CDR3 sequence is CAWTIGTGSNEQFF. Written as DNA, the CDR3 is TGTGCCTGGACGATCGGGACAGGGTCCAATGAGCAGTTCTTC.

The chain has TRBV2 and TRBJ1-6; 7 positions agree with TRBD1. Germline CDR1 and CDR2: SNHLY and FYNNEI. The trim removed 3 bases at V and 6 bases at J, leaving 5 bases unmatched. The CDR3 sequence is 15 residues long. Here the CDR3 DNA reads TGTGCCAGCAGTGAGGACAGGCCTTTTAATTCACCCCTCCACTTT. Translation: CASSEDRPFNSPLHF.

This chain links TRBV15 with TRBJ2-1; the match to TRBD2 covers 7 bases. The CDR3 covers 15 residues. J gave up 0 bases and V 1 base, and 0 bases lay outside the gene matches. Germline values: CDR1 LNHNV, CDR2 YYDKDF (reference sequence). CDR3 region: CATSRGGSSYNEQFF. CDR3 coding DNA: TGTGCCACCAGCAGAGGCGGGAGCTCCTACAATGAGCAGTTCTTC.

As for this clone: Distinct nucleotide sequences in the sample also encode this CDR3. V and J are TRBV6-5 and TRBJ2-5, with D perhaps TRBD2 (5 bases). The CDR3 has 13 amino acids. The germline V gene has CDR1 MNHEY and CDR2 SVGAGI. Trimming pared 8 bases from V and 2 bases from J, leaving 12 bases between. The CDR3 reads CASSGTYQETQYF. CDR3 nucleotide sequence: TGTGCCAGCTCGGGAACCTATCAAGAGACCCAGTACTTC.

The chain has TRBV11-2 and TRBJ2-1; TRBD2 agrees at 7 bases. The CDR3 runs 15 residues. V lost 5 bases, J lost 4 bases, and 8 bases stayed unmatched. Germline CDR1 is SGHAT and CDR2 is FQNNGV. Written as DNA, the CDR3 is TGTGCCAGCAGCCCAGAGCGGGGAGGATACAATGAGCAGTTCTTC. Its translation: CASSPERGGYNEQFF.

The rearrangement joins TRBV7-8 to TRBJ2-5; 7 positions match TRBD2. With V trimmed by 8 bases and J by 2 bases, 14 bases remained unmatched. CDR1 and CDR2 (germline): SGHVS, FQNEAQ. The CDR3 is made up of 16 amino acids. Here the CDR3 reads CASRPNAAGLQETQYF. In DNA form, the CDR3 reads TGTGCCAGCCGCCCTAATGCAGCGGGGCTACAAGAGACCCAGTACTTC.

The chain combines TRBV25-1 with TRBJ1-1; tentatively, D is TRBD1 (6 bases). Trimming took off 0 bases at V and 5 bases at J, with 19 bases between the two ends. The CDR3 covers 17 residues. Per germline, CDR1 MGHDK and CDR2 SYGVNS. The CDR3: CASSEYGQGTRRTEAFF. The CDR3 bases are TGTGCCAGCAGTGAATATGGGCAGGGGACCCGACGGACTGAAGCTTTCTTT.

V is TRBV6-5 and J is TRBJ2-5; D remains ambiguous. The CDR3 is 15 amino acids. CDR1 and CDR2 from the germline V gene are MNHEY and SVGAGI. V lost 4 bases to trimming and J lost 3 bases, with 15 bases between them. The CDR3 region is CASSFAGLREETQYF. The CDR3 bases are TGTGCCAGCAGTTTCGCTGGGCTCCGAGAAGAGACCCAGTACTTC.

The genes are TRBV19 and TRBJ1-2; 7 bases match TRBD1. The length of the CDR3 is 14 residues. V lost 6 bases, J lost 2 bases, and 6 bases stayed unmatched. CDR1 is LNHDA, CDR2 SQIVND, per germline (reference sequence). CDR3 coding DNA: TGTGCCAGTAGCTTTTCAGGGGGAAACTATGGCTACACCTTC. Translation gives CASSFSGGNYGYTF.

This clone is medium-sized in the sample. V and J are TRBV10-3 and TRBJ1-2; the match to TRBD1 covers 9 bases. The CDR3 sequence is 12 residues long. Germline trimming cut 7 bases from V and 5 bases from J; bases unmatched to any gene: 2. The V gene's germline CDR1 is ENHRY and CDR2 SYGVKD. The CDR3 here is CAINGQGYGYTF. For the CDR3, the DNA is TGTGCCATCAATGGACAGGGGTATGGCTACACCTTC.

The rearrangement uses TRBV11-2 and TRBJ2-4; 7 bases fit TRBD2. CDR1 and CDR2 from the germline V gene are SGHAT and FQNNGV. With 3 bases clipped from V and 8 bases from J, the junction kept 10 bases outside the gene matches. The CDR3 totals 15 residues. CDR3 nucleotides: TGTGCCAGCAGCTTGAGGGGACTAACCGGGGACATTCAGTACTTC. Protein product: CASSLRGLTGDIQYF.

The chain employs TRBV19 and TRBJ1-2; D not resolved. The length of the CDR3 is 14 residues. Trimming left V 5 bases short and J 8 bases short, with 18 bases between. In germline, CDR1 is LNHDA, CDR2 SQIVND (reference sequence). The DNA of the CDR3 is TGTGCCAGTAGTCTCCCCGGACGGGCGGGGGGCTACACCTTC. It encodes CASSLPGRAGGYTF. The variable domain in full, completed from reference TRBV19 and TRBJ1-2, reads DGGITQSPKYLFRKEGQNVTLSCEQNLNHDAMYWYRQDPGQGLRLIYYSQIVNDFQKGDIAEGYSVSREKKESFPLTVTSAQKNPTAFYLCASSLPGRAGGYTFGSGTRLTVV.

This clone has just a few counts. CDR3 residues: CASSVATQGHNEQFF. The DNA of the CDR3 is TGTGCCAGCAGCGTAGCTACCCAGGGGCACAATGAGCAGTTCTTC. V is TRBV9 and J is TRBJ2-1; D may be TRBD1 (6 bases). Germline V gene sequence: CDR1 SGDLS, CDR2 YYNGEE. V lost 0 bases and J lost 5, with 12 bases in between. The CDR3 has 15 amino acids.

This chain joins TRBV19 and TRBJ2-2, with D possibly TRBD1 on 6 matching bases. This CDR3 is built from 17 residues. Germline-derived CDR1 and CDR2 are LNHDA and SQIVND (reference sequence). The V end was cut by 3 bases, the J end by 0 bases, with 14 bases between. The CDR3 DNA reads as TGTGCCAGTAGTATCTCTTCCGGGACAACGAACACCGGGGAGCTGTTTTTT. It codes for CASSISSGTTNTGELFF. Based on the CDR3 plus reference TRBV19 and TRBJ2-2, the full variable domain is DGGITQSPKYLFRKEGQNVTLSCEQNLNHDAMYWYRQDPGQGLRLIYYSQIVNDFQKGDIAEGYSVSREKKESFPLTVTSAQKNPTAFYLCASSISSGTTNTGELFFGEGSRLTVL.

CDR3 sequence: CASSEQYEQYV. CDR3 coding DNA: TGTGCCAGCAGTGAACAGTACGAGCAGTACGTC. J is TRBJ2-7 and V is TRBV6-1; D gene uncertain. CDR3 length: 11 amino acids. Germline V gene data show CDR1 as MNHNS and CDR2 as SASEGT. V shed 2 bases and J shed 4 bases, with 3 bases lying between them.

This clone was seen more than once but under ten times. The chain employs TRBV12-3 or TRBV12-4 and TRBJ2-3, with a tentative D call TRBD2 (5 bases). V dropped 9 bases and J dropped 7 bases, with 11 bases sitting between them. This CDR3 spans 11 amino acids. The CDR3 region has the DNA TGTGCCAGTGGGCGGGCGAATACGCAGTATTTT. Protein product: CASGRANTQYF.

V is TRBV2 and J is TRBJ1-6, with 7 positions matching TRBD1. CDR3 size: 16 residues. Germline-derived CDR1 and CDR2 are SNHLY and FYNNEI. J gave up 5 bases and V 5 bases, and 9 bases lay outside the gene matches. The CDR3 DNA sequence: TGTGCCAGCAGTAGACAGGGATCCGCTAATAATTCACCCCTCCACTTT. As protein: CASSRQGSANNSPLHF.

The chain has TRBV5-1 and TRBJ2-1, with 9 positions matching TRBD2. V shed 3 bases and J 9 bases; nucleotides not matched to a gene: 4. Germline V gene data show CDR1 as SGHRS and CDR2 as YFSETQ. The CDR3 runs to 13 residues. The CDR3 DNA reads TGCGCCAGCAGCTGGGGTAGCGGGGGTGAGCAGTTCTTC. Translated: CASSWGSGGEQFF.

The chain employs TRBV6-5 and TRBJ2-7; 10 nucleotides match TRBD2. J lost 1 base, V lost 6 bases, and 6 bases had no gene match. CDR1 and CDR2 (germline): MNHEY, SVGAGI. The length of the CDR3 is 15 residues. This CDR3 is CASRPGTSASYEQYV. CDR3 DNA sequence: TGTGCCAGCAGGCCCGGGACTAGCGCTTCCTACGAGCAGTACGTC.

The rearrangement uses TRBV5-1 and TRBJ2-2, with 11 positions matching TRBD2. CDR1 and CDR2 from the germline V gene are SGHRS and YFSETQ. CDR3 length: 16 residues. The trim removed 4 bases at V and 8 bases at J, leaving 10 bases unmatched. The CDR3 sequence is CASSKAGTSGVGELFF. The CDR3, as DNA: TGCGCCAGCAGCAAGGCCGGGACTAGCGGTGTAGGGGAGCTGTTTTTT.

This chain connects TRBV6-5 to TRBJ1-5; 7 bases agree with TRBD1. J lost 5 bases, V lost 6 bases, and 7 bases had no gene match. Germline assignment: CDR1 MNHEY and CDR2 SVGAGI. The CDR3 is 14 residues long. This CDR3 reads CASSRQGSDQPQHF. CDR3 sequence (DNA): TGTGCCAGCAGCAGACAGGGCAGCGATCAGCCCCAGCATTTT.

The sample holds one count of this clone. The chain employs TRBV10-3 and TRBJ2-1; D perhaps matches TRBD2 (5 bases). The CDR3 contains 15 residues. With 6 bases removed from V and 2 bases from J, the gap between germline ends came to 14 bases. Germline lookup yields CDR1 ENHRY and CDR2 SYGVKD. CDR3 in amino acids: CAIRPTGSTYNEQFF. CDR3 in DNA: TGTGCCATCAGACCGACGGGATCCACCTACAATGAGCAGTTCTTC.

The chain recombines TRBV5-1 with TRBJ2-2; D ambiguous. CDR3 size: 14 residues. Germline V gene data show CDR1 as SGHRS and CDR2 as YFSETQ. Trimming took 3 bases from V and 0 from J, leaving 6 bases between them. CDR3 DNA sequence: TGCGCCAGCAGCTGGGCCCCGAACACCGGGGAGCTGTTTTTT. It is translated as CASSWAPNTGELFF.

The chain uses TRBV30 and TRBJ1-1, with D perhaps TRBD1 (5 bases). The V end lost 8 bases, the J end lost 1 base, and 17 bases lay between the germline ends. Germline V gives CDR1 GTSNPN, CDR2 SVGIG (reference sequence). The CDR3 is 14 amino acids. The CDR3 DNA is TGTGCCGGGAAGCGGGACGGAGAGAACACTGAAGCTTTCTTT. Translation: CAGKRDGENTEAFF.

The CDR3 region is CASNLQSYYEQYF. The CDR3 DNA follows: TGTGCCAGCAACCTTCAATCCTACTACGAGCAGTACTTC. This chain links TRBV2 with TRBJ2-7; D gene ambiguous. CDR3 length equals 13 residues. V was clipped by 7 bases and J by 3 bases, with 13 bases between them. Germline V CDR1 and CDR2: SNHLY, FYNNEI.

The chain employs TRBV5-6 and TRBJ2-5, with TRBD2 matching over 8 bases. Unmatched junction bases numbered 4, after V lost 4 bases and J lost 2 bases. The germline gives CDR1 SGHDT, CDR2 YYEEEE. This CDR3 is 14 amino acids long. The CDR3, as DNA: TGTGCCAGCAGCCACCCGGGGGGGCAAGAGACCCAGTACTTC. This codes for CASSHPGGQETQYF.

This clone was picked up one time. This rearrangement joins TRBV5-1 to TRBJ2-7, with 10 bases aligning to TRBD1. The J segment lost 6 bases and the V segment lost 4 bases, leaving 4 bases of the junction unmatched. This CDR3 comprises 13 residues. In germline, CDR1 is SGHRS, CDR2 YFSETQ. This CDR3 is CASSHRTGGEQYV. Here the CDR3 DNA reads TGCGCCAGCAGCCACAGGACAGGGGGCGAGCAGTACGTC.

CDR3 sequence (DNA): TGTGCCAGCAGGGGACAGCCTACCGGGGAGCTGTTTTTT. It is translated as CASRGQPTGELFF. The chain carries TRBV7-9 and TRBJ2-2, with TRBD1 matching 7 bases. From germline, CDR1 is SEHNR and CDR2 FQNEAQ (reference sequence). The CDR3 extends over 13 amino acids. Trimming removed 6 bases from V and 5 bases from J; junction bases left unmatched: 3.

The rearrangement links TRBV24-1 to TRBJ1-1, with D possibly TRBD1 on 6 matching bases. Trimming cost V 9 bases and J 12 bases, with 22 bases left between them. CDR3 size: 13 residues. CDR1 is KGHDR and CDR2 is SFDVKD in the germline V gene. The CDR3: CATRTGTSDFPFF. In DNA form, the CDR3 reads TGTGCCACCCGGACCGGGACATCCGACTTCCCTTTCTTT.

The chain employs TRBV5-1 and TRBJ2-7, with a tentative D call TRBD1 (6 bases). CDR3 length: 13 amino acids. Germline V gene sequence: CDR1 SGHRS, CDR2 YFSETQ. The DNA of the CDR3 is TGCGCCAGCAGCTTGGTTATCGGGCAGGGGTGCCACGTC. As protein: CASSLVIGQGCHV.

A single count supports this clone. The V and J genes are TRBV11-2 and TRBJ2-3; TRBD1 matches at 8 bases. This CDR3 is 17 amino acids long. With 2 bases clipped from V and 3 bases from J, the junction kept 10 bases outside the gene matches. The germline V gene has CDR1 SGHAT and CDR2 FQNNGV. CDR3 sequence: CASSLRLGDRSTDTQYF. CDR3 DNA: TGTGCCAGCAGCTTACGCTTGGGGGACAGGTCGACAGATACGCAGTATTTT.